This note documents a single TCR beta chain sequence. This sample was taken from a study of T cells in localized non-small cell lung cancer. Assay used: immunoSEQ multiplex PCR; TCRdb lists only in-frame clones, some missing. The sample holds 43,000 or so clones; 91% are singletons and the top ten take roughly 10%. This CDR3 is 16 amino acids long. Trimming at V came to 3 bases and at J to 8 bases, leaving 11 bases not matched to a gene. Per the germline V gene, CDR1 is SGHTA and CDR2 is FQGNSA. The V gene is TRBV7-2, the J gene TRBJ2-1; 9 nucleotides align to TRBD2. The sample was PBMCs, taken before any cancer treatment. The receptor was isolated from a woman aged 35 to 69 with stage II lung adenocarcinoma. CDR3 sequence (DNA): TGTGCCAGCAGCTTCCCGGCGGGAGGGAGAGGGGATGAGCAGTTCTTC. Amino acid sequence: CASSFPAGGRGDEQFF.